This TCR beta chain comes out of a study of tumor-infiltrating lymphocytes in oesophageal squamous cell carcinoma. This CDR3 has 15 amino acids. Trimming took off 2 bases at V and 2 bases at J, with 13 bases between the two ends. Germline values: CDR1 SGHTA, CDR2 FQGTGA. Each CDR3 protein gets one entry after TCRdb re-called the PCR reads with MiXCR. The sample gives about 24,000 distinct CDR3 sequences, about two fifths of which show up once; under 30% is in the top ten. The V gene is TRBV7-3, the J gene TRBJ2-7; D remains ambiguous. The clonotype originates from a male donor with esophageal squamous cell carcinoma. Sequenced sample: esophageal tumor tissue. CDR3 sequence reads: CASSLVAGPTYEQYF. Written as DNA, the CDR3 is TGTGCCAGCAGCTTAGTCGCAGGACCTACCTACGAGCAGTACTTC.